This passage covers 28 T cell receptor beta chains from one sample sequenced in a study of identical twins. TCRdb processed the 5' RACE reads anew with MiXCR; each CDR3 protein has one entry. Among some 760,000 distinct CDR3 sequences listed, 15% to 20% were seen once. These data also formed part of another study, on T cells expressing NK-cell markers.

The sample was PBMCs. Receptor source: a woman between 18 and 29 years old in good health.

This clonotype was counted many times. This chain uses TRBV29-1 with TRBJ1-5; the D gene is possibly TRBD1 (6 bases). Germline-derived CDR1 and CDR2 are SQVTM and ANQGSEA. V was cut by 4 bases and J by 4 bases, with 11 bases left in between. There are 13 residues in the CDR3. CDR3 region: CSVATGLNQPQHF. The CDR3 DNA reads TGCAGCGTTGCGACAGGCCTAAATCAGCCCCAGCATTTT. The full variable domain, with the rest looked up from reference TRBV29-1 and TRBJ1-5, is SAVISQKPSRDICQRGTSLTIQCQVDSQVTMMFWYRQQPGQSLTLIATANQGSEATYESGFVIDKFPISRPNLTFSTLTVSNMSPEDSSIYLCSVATGLNQPQHFGDGTRLSIL.

This chain links TRBV20-1 with TRBJ2-1; TRBD1 might be the D (6 bases). Germline values: CDR1 DFQATT, CDR2 SNEGSKA (reference sequence). CDR3 length: 15 residues. V gave up 0 bases and J gave up 5 bases, with 14 bases separating them. CDR3: CSARDAGGRDNEQFF. The CDR3, as DNA: TGCAGTGCTAGAGATGCTGGGGGCCGGGACAATGAGCAGTTCTTC.

In the case of this clonotype: This may stem from a read error, because a much larger clone lies one nucleotide away. The rearrangement joins TRBV7-2 to TRBJ2-3; unclear D gene. The CDR3 loop spans 12 amino acids. Germline V lookup: CDR1 SGHTA, CDR2 FQGNSA. V was clipped by 4 bases and J by 2 bases, with 4 bases between them. The CDR3 protein is CASSWATDTQYF. The DNA for the CDR3 is TGTGCCAGCAGCTGGGCCACAGATACGCAGTATTTT.

This clonotype was detected a few times. This sequence joins TRBV7-9 and TRBJ1-1, with D possibly TRBD1 on 5 matching bases. V lost 4 bases, J lost 7 bases, and 16 bases lay in between. The CDR3 is 14 residues long. Germline V gives CDR1 SEHNR, CDR2 FQNEAQ (reference sequence). The CDR3 DNA sequence: TGTGCCAGCAGCTCGGGACCTCCTCGAGGTGAAGCTTTCTTT. It translates to CASSSGPPRGEAFF.

This chain links TRBV7-9 with TRBJ2-5; TRBD2 agrees at 13 bases. The length of the CDR3 is 16 residues. CDR1 is SEHNR and CDR2 is FQNEAQ in the germline V gene (reference sequence). Trimming at V came to 5 bases and at J to 2 bases, leaving 5 bases not matched to a gene. In DNA, the CDR3 is TGTGCCAGCAGCCCCGGACTAGCGGGGGAGCAAGAGACCCAGTACTTC. This encodes CASSPGLAGEQETQYF.

This clonotype was recorded a few times. The chain combines TRBV20-1 with TRBJ2-1; D is possibly TRBD2 (6 bases). V shed 0 bases and J shed 2 bases, with 11 bases lying between them. Germline V gives CDR1 DFQATT, CDR2 SNEGSKA (reference sequence). This CDR3 has 15 amino acids. CDR3 DNA: TGCAGTGCTAGAGATAGGCGGGGAACCTACAATGAGCAGTTCTTC. Translated: CSARDRRGTYNEQFF.

This clonotype was seen more than once but under ten times. The rearrangement uses TRBV28 and TRBJ2-2; D is undetermined. The germline gives CDR1 MDHEN, CDR2 SYDVKM. Trimming left V 1 base short and J 7 bases short, with 10 bases between. The CDR3 loop spans 14 amino acids. DNA of the CDR3: TGTGCCAGCAGTTTATCCTGGGCAGGCGGGGAGCTGTTTTTT. Translated, it gives CASSLSWAGGELFF.

The chain joins TRBV12-3 or TRBV12-4 to TRBJ2-7; D may be TRBD2 (6 bases). The CDR3 is 14 residues long. The V end was cut by 6 bases, the J end by 6 bases, with 18 bases between. The CDR3 coding sequence is TGTGCCAGCAGCGCTAGACTAGGGCGCCTCGAGCAGTACTTC. This translates into CASSARLGRLEQYF.

Points on this clonotype: Just one base apart from a much larger clone, this may be a read error. The chain combines TRBV6-5 with TRBJ2-7; D is ambiguous. The CDR3 runs 13 residues. CDR1 is MNHEY, CDR2 SVGAGI, per germline. Trimming removed 4 bases from V and 2 bases from J, with 9 bases in between. The CDR3 is CASSWASPYEQYF. In DNA form, the CDR3 reads TGTGCCAGCAGTTGGGCAAGCCCCTACGAGCAGTACTTC.

This clonotype was detected a few times. The V and J genes are TRBV5-1 and TRBJ1-2, with a possible D match to TRBD1 (5 bases). V lost 4 bases and J lost 4, with 14 bases in between. Looked up from germline, CDR1 is SGHRS and CDR2 is YFSETQ. The CDR3 length is 14 residues. In nucleotides, the CDR3 is TGCGCCAGCAGCCCCTCCCAGGGAGCCTATGGCTACACCTTC. Translating it yields CASSPSQGAYGYTF. The variable domain in full, completed from reference TRBV5-1 and TRBJ1-2, reads KAGVTQTPRYLIKTRGQQVTLSCSPISGHRSVSWYQQTPGQGLQFLFEYFSETQRNKGNFPGRFSGRQFSNSRSEMNVSTLELGDSALYLCASSPSQGAYGYTFGSGTRLTVV.

The chain uses TRBV7-2 and TRBJ2-1; D remains ambiguous. The CDR3 has 16 residues. Deletions cut 3 bases from V and 0 bases from J, with 12 bases between. Germline CDR1 reads SGHTA; CDR2 reads FQGNSA. CDR3 nucleotide sequence: TGTGCCAGCAGCTTCTCTCCCCCCGTCTCCTACAATGAGCAGTTCTTC. Amino acids: CASSFSPPVSYNEQFF.

This clonotype was counted only a few times. DNA of the CDR3: TGTGCCAGCAGCTTAAGTGAAATTCAGTACTTC. It encodes CASSLSEIQYF. The chain uses TRBV11-2 and TRBJ2-4; D is unclear. The germline gives CDR1 SGHAT, CDR2 FQNNGV. V shed 2 bases and J shed 10 bases, with 6 bases lying between them. The CDR3 runs 11 residues.

The chain joins TRBV5-1 to TRBJ2-1; TRBD2 matches at 7 bases. This CDR3 spans 15 amino acids. Trimming at V came to 0 bases and at J to 5 bases, leaving 5 bases not matched to a gene. CDR1 is SGHRS and CDR2 is YFSETQ in the germline V gene. The CDR3 loop reads CASSLGTSWDNEQFF. Written as DNA, the CDR3 is TGCGCCAGCAGCTTGGGGACTAGTTGGGACAATGAGCAGTTCTTC.

The chain joins TRBV13 to TRBJ1-1; D is perhaps TRBD1 (5 bases). This CDR3 spans 13 amino acids. V was clipped by 3 bases and J by 12 bases, with 17 bases between them. Germline CDR1 and CDR2: PRHDT and FYEKMQ (reference sequence). In nucleotides, the CDR3 is TGTGCCAGCAGCTTGCGAGGGACTCTTGTGACTTTCTTT. This translates into CASSLRGTLVTFF.

The chain links TRBV5-6 to TRBJ2-1, with D perhaps TRBD2 (5 bases). Trimming took off 4 bases at V and 6 bases at J, with 11 bases between the two ends. Germline V CDR1 and CDR2: SGHDT, YYEEEE. The CDR3 totals 13 residues. The CDR3 nucleotides are TGTGCCAGCAGCATTCCGGGGTCCAATGAGCAGTTCTTC. Protein sequence: CASSIPGSNEQFF.

CDR3 in DNA: TGTGCCAGCTCACGATATAATAATGAAAAACTGTTTTTT. It codes for CASSRYNNEKLFF. The V call is TRBV18, the J call TRBJ1-4, with D uncertain. Germline lookup yields CDR1 KGHSH and CDR2 LQKENI. Trimming removed 4 bases from V and 4 bases from J, with 7 bases in between. The CDR3 spans 13 residues.

The chain uses TRBV15 and TRBJ2-1, with TRBD2 as a possible D gene (5 bases). Germline V gene sequence: CDR1 LNHNV, CDR2 YYDKDF (reference sequence). V dropped 5 bases and J dropped 4 bases, with 15 bases sitting between them. This CDR3 has 15 amino acids. CDR3 loop: CATSPRGSRYNEQFF. The CDR3 DNA reads TGTGCCACCAGCCCTCGGGGTAGCCGGTACAATGAGCAGTTCTTC.

This clonotype was detected a few times. The chain uses TRBV18 and TRBJ1-1, with a tentative D call TRBD1 (5 bases). Trimming removed 2 bases at V and 6 bases at J, with 16 bases between. Germline V gives CDR1 KGHSH, CDR2 LQKENI. The CDR3 is 15 amino acids. This CDR3 is CASSPISGTESEAFF. In DNA, the CDR3 is TGTGCCAGCTCACCAATATCAGGGACTGAATCTGAAGCTTTCTTT.

This clonotype was found a few times. CDR3 region: CSAWTGEGGQPQHF. Written as DNA, the CDR3 is TGCAGTGCTTGGACAGGGGAGGGTGGTCAGCCCCAGCATTTT. The V and J genes are TRBV20-1 and TRBJ1-5; 9 bases line up with TRBD1. Trimming cost V 5 bases and J 6 bases; bases outside gene matches: 8. Germline loops: CDR1 DFQATT, CDR2 SNEGSKA (reference sequence). The CDR3 is 14 amino acids.

The rearrangement joins TRBV5-1 to TRBJ2-1; 12 bases are a match to TRBD2. The V gene's germline CDR1 is SGHRS and CDR2 YFSETQ. The CDR3 covers 19 residues. Unmatched junction bases numbered 14, after V lost 2 bases and J lost 5 bases. CDR3: CASSLQTSGRGLGHNEQFF. The CDR3 region has the DNA TGCGCCAGCAGCTTACAGACTAGCGGGAGAGGCCTGGGGCACAATGAGCAGTTCTTC.

This chain uses TRBV10-3 with TRBJ2-3, with TRBD1 matching over 7 bases. Germline V lookup: CDR1 ENHRY, CDR2 SYGVKD. V lost 2 bases to trimming and J lost 5 bases; unmatched junction nucleotides: 7. This CDR3 spans 15 amino acids. This chain's CDR3 is CAISEMRQGLDTQYF. The CDR3 coding sequence is TGTGCCATCAGTGAGATGAGACAGGGTCTAGATACGCAGTATTTT.

The V and J genes are TRBV5-1 and TRBJ2-1; D is undetermined. Germline loops: CDR1 SGHRS, CDR2 YFSETQ. The CDR3 has 13 residues. V shed 3 bases and J shed 9 bases, with 13 bases lying between them. The CDR3, as DNA: TGCGCCAGCAGCTGGGCCCTTAACTCTGAGCAGTTCTTC. This gives the protein CASSWALNSEQFF.

The V call is TRBV20-1, the J call TRBJ2-5; tentative D call: TRBD2 (6 bases). The V end lost 4 bases, the J end lost 5 bases, and 14 bases lay between the germline ends. Germline assignment: CDR1 DFQATT and CDR2 SNEGSKA (reference sequence). The CDR3 sequence is 13 residues long. CDR3 protein: CSAIRPGEETQYF. The CDR3 nucleotides are TGCAGTGCTATCAGACCGGGGGAGGAGACCCAGTACTTC.

The J gene is TRBJ1-3, the V gene TRBV19; D unresolved. This CDR3 is built from 14 residues. Germline CDR1 and CDR2: LNHDA and SQIVND (reference sequence). Trimming took off 7 bases at V and 0 bases at J, with 10 bases between the two ends. CDR3 protein: CASIGGNSGNTIYF. CDR3 DNA sequence: TGTGCCAGTATCGGCGGAAACTCTGGAAACACCATATATTTT.

This clonotype was detected ten times or more. The chain couples TRBV20-1 to TRBJ1-6; 8 nucleotides agree with TRBD1. V gave up 3 bases and J gave up 10 bases; unmatched junction bases: 8. The CDR3 length is 14 residues. Germline CDR1 DFQATT, CDR2 SNEGSKA (reference sequence). In DNA, the CDR3 is TGCAGTGCTAGTAGGACAGGGCTGGGATCACCCCTCCACTTT. Protein: CSASRTGLGSPLHF.

This clonotype was counted only a few times. The chain is built from TRBV29-1 and TRBJ1-2, with TRBD1 matching over 7 bases. CDR1 SQVTM and CDR2 ANQGSEA come from the germline V gene. The CDR3 extends over 13 amino acids. The ends lost 3 bases at V and 7 bases at J; junction bases unmatched: 8. The CDR3 nucleotides read TGCAGCGTTGATTTGGCCAGGGGGGGTGGCTACACCTTC. Translated: CSVDLARGGGYTF. The full variable domain, its missing parts supplied by reference TRBV29-1 and TRBJ1-2, is SAVISQKPSRDICQRGTSLTIQCQVDSQVTMMFWYRQQPGQSLTLIATANQGSEATYESGFVIDKFPISRPNLTFSTLTVSNMSPEDSSIYLCSVDLARGGGYTFGSGTRLTVV.

V gene TRBV28 combines with J gene TRBJ2-1, with a weak D call TRBD2 (5 bases). The CDR3 loop spans 12 amino acids. Trimming left V 3 bases short and J 14 bases short, with 14 bases between. Per the germline V gene, CDR1 is MDHEN and CDR2 is SYDVKM. The CDR3 coding sequence is TGTGCCAGCAGTTTCTCTCGGTACGGGGAGTTCTTC. Residues: CASSFSRYGEFF.

This chain joins TRBV7-2 and TRBJ2-5; 7 positions match TRBD2. Germline lookup yields CDR1 SGHTA and CDR2 FQGNSA. Trimming cost V 8 bases and J 5 bases; bases outside gene matches: 11. The CDR3 consists of 14 residues. This CDR3 is CASSPGGRAETQYF. For the CDR3, the DNA is TGTGCCAGCTCCCCGGGCGGGAGAGCGGAGACCCAGTACTTC.